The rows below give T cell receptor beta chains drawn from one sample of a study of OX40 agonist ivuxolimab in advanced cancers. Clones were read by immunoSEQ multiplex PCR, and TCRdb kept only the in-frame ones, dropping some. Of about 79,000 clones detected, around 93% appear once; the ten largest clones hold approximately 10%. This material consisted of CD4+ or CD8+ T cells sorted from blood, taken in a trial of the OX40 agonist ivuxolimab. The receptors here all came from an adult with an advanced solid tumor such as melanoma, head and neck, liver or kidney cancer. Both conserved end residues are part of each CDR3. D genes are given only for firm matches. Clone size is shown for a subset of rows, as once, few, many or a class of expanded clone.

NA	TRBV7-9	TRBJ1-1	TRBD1	TGTGCCAGCAGCTACGGGACAGGGTCCTTGAACACTGAAGCTTTCTTT	CASSYGTGSLNTEAFF
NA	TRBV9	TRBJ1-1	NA	TGTGCCAGCAGCCCGAGGAACTATTTTGAAGCTTTCTTT	CASSPRNYFEAFF
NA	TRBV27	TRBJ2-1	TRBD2	TGTGCCAGCAGTGCGACTAGCGGGGGCTACAATGAGCAGTTCTTC	CASSATSGGYNEQFF
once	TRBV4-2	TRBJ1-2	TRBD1	TGTGCCAGCAGCCAGCTCAGGACAGGGGAAGAATATGGCTACACCTTC	CASSQLRTGEEYGYTF
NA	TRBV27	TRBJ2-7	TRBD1	TGTGCCAGCAGTTTAACCCCGACAGGGGTCCTGTTAGAGCAGTACTTC	CASSLTPTGVLLEQYF
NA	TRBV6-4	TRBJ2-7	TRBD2	TGTGCCAGCAGTGGCCCGACTAGCGGGGACTCCTACGAGCAGTACTTC	CASSGPTSGDSYEQYF
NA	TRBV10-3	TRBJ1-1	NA	TGTGCCATCAGTGAGGTGTTCAGGGGTGGATTCACTGAAGCTTTCTTT	CAISEVFRGGFTEAFF
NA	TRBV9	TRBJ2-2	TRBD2	TGTGCCAGCAGCTACTCGGGGGGTACCGGGGAGCTGTTTTTT	CASSYSGGTGELFF
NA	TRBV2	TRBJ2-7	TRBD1	TGTGCCAGCGGCCGGGGCAGGGGGTACGAGCAGTACTTC	CASGRGRGYEQYF
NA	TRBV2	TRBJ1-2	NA	TGTGCCAGCAGCCCCGTGGGGCGGACTAACTATGGCTACACCTTC	CASSPVGRTNYGYTF
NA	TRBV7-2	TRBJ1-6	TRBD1	TGTGCCAGCAGCTCCGGACCAGGGGGAAATTCACCCCTCCACTTT	CASSSGPGGNSPLHF
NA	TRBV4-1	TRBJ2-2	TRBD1	TGCGCCAGCAGCGACAGGGGTGACACCGGGGAGCTGTTTTTT	CASSDRGDTGELFF
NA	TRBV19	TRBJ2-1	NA	TGTGCCAGTAGTACGACGAGCTCCTACAATGAGCAGTTCTTC	CASSTTSSYNEQFF
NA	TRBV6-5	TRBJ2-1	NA	TGTGCCAGCAGTTACTCACCAGCCGTATCTTACAATGAGCAGTTCTTC	CASSYSPAVSYNEQFF
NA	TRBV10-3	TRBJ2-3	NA	TGTGCCATCAGTGAGGCGGGGACAGCATATACAGATACGCAGTATTTT	CAISEAGTAYTDTQYF
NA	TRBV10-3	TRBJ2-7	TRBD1	TGTGCCATCAGTGCGCTGTGGACAGGGGACGGTAGAGGGTACGAGCAGTACTTC	CAISALWTGDGRGYEQYF
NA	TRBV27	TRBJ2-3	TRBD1	TGTGCCAGCAGAAACCGGGACAGGCGCACAGATACGCAGTATTTT	CASRNRDRRTDTQYF